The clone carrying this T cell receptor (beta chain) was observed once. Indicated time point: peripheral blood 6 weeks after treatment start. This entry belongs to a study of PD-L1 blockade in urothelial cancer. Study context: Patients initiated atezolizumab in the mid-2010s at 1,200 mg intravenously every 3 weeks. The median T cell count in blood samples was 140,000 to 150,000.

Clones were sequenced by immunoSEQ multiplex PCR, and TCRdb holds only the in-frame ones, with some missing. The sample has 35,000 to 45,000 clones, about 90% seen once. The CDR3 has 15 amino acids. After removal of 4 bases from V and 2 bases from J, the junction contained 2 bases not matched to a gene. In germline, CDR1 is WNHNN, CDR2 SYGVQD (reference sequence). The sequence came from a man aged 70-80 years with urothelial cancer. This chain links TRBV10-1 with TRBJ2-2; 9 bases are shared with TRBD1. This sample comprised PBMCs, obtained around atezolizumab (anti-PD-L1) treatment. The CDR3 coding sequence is TGCGCCAGCAGTGGGACAGGGGCTAACACCGGGGAGCTGTTTTTT. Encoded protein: CASSGTGANTGELFF.